This T cell receptor beta chain comes out of a study of T cells in localized non-small cell lung cancer. About this clone: Its antigen is unknown.

Germline CDR1 reads MNHNY; CDR2 reads SVGAGI (reference sequence). The CDR3 runs to 13 residues. V dropped 4 bases and J dropped 1 base, with 7 bases sitting between them. General study points: The greatest T cell clonality was found in uninvolved adjacent lung (higher than in tumor).

Produced via immunoSEQ multiplex PCR; TCRdb's table is partial and in-frame only. The sample holds approximately 41,000 clones; 88% are singletons and the top ten take about 2.8%. The sequence came from a female donor older than 55 with stage I squamous cell lung carcinoma. This chain links TRBV6-6 with TRBJ1-1; no reliable D call. The material was peripheral blood, obtained before any cancer treatment. The CDR3 here is CASSWAENTEAFF. The CDR3 coding sequence is TGTGCCAGCAGTTGGGCGGAGAACACTGAAGCTTTCTTT.